The 3 T cell receptor beta chains below come from one sample, sequenced in a study of blood T cell repertoires in COVID-19. Some clones are missing from TCRdb's copy, which holds only in-frame ones; the method was immunoSEQ multiplex PCR. The table shows around 210,000 clones, with around four fifths occurring only once. Material: peripheral blood. The origin of the receptors is a man between 60 and 75 years old with COVID-19, enrolled during active disease.

This rearrangement joins TRBV5-1 to TRBJ2-7, with 7 bases that match TRBD1. Germline lookup yields CDR1 SGHRS and CDR2 YFSETQ. This CDR3 comprises 13 residues. Trimming at V came to 3 bases and at J to 3 bases, leaving 3 bases not matched to a gene. DNA for the CDR3: TGCGCCAGCAGCTCGGGACAGCGCTACGAGCAGTACTTC. This translates into CASSSGQRYEQYF.

V and J are TRBV6-2 or TRBV6-3 and TRBJ1-1, with D hard to call. Germline values: CDR1 MNHEY, CDR2 SVGEGT. This CDR3 contains 15 residues. The V and J ends lost 0 bases and 10 bases respectively, with 18 bases between them. CDR3 nucleotide sequence: TGTGCCAGCAGTTACTCGATTCTCGCGGGGTTCGGAGCTTTCTTT. It translates to CASSYSILAGFGAFF.

The chain's CDR3 is CASSEDRGNTEAFF. CDR3 in DNA: TGTGCCAGCAGTGAGGATCGGGGGAACACTGAAGCTTTCTTT. V gene TRBV2 combines with J gene TRBJ1-1, with unresolved D. V lost 3 bases and J lost 1, with 9 bases in between. The CDR3 is 14 residues long. CDR1 and CDR2 (germline): SNHLY, FYNNEI.